This T cell receptor (beta chain) emerged from a study of blood T cell repertoires in COVID-19. The overall study: Acute-phase and convalescent COVID-19 samples originated in the United States, Italy and Spain. The analysed material was cDNA or gDNA that came from T cells, B-cell-depleted T cells, or PBMCs.

Germline CDR1 reads LGHNT; CDR2 reads FRNRAP. The CDR3 runs 13 residues. After removal of 1 base from V and 5 bases from J, the junction contained 1 base not matched to a gene. Per the original data handling: It was from reference gene primer amplification that nucleated cell counts were estimated. Generated by immunoSEQ multiplex PCR, the TCRdb table keeps only in-frame clones and is missing some. V and J calls plus clone size are reproduced from that table; the DNA served to infer D and trimming. The sample carries 110,000 to 150,000 clones, around nine tenths recorded once. The clonotype comes from a woman between 40 and 50 years old with acute or convalescent COVID-19. Sequences were obtained from peripheral blood. The rearrangement links TRBV12-5 to TRBJ1-1, with TRBD1 matching 7 bases. CDR3 sequence reads: CASGLAGGTEAFF. The CDR3 DNA follows: TGTGCTAGTGGTTTGGCAGGGGGGACTGAAGCTTTCTTT.